The 4 T cell receptor beta chains presented below share a single source sample, sequenced in a study of blood T cell repertoires in COVID-19. The protocol was immunoSEQ multiplex PCR, while the TCRdb copy is restricted to in-frame clones and leaves out a portion. This sample has about 320,000 clones, with about four fifths found just once. Specimen: peripheral blood. Receptors were obtained from a woman in her fifties or sixties with acute or convalescent COVID-19.

The chain links TRBV7-2 to TRBJ2-7; 7 bases match TRBD2. The V gene's germline CDR1 is SGHTA and CDR2 FQGNSA. The CDR3 length is 17 residues. With 5 bases clipped from V and 3 bases from J, the junction kept 16 bases outside the gene matches. CDR3 amino acids: CASSRGERWEGGYEQYF. CDR3 bases: TGTGCCAGCAGCCGGGGTGAGAGGTGGGAGGGAGGCTACGAGCAGTACTTC. Filled out from reference TRBV7-2 and TRBJ2-7, the complete variable domain reads GAGVSQSPSNKVTEKGKDVELRCDPISGHTALYWYRQSLGQGLEFLIYFQGNSAPDKSGLPSDRFSAERTGGSVSTLTIQRTQQEDSAVYLCASSRGERWEGGYEQYFGPGTRLTVT.

The J gene is TRBJ2-7, the V gene TRBV5-1, with TRBD2 matching 7 bases. CDR3 length equals 13 residues. V lost 4 bases and J lost 1; bases outside the gene matches: 2. Germline-derived CDR1 and CDR2 are SGHRS and YFSETQ. CDR3 nucleotide sequence: TGCGCCAGCAGCGCTAGCGGTTCCTACGAGCAGTACTTC. Translation: CASSASGSYEQYF.

This chain uses TRBV30 with TRBJ1-1; 12 bases align to TRBD1. The CDR3 is 15 amino acids. Germline V gives CDR1 GTSNPN, CDR2 SVGIG (reference sequence). Trimming took 3 bases from V and 2 from J; bases not matched to a gene: 4. CDR3 residues: CAWSRDRGRNTEAFF. The CDR3 nucleotides read TGTGCCTGGAGCCGGGACAGGGGGCGAAACACTGAAGCTTTCTTT.

This clone turned up a few times. The chain links TRBV5-4 to TRBJ1-6; D is perhaps TRBD1 (6 bases). The V and J ends lost 3 bases and 11 bases respectively, with 15 bases between them. This CDR3 is built from 14 residues. Per germline, CDR1 SGHNT and CDR2 YYREEE (reference sequence). In DNA, the CDR3 is TGTGCCAGCAGCTCGGACAGCCGAGGGACACCCCTCCACTTT. Translation: CASSSDSRGTPLHF.